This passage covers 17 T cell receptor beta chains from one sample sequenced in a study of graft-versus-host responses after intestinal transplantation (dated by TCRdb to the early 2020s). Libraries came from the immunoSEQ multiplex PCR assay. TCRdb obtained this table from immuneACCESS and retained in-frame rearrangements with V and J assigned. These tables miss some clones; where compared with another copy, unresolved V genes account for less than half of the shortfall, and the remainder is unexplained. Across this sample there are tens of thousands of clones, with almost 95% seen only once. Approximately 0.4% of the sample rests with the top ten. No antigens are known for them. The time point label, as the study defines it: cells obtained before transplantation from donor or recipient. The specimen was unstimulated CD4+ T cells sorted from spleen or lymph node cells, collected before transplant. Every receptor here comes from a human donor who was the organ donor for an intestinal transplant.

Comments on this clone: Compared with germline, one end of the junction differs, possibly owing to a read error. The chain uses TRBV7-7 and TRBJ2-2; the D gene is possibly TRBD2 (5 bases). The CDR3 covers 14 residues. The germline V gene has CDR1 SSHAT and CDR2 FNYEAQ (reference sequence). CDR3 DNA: TGTGCTAGCAGCTTAGACTACACCTCTGGGGAGCTGTTTTTT. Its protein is CASSLDYTSGELFF.

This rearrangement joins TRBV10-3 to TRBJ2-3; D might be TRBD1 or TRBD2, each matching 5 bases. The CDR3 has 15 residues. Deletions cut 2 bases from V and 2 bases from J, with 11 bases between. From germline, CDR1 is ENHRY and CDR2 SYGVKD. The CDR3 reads CAISEKKGTTDTQYF. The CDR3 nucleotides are TGTGCCATCAGTGAGAAGAAGGGGACCACAGATACGCAGTATTTT.

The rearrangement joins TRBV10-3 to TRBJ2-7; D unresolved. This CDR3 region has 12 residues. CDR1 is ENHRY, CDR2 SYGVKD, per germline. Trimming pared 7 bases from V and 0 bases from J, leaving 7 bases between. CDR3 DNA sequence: TGTGCCATCAAAGGCCTCTCCTACGAGCAGTACTTC. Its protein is CAIKGLSYEQYF.

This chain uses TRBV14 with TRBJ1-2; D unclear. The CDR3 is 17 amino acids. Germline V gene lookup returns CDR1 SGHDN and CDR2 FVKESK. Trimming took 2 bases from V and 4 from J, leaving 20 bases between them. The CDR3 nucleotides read TGTGCCAGCAGCCAAAACTTTGGCCGAACGGCGCTCTATGGCTACACCTTC. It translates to CASSQNFGRTALYGYTF.

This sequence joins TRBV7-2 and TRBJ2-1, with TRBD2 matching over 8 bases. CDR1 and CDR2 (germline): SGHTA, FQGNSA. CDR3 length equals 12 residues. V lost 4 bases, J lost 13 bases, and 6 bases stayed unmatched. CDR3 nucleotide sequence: TGTGCCAGCAGCTCAGTAGCGGGGTCCCAGTTCTTC. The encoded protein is CASSSVAGSQFF.

CDR3 region: CASSYFPGTMNTEAFF. The DNA for the CDR3 is TGCGCCAGCAGCTACTTCCCCGGGACAATGAACACTGAAGCTTTCTTT. This chain links TRBV5-1 with TRBJ1-1, with D tentatively TRBD1 (6 bases). Germline V lookup: CDR1 SGHRS, CDR2 YFSETQ. Trimming took 3 bases from V and 0 from J, leaving 15 bases between them. The CDR3 consists of 16 residues.

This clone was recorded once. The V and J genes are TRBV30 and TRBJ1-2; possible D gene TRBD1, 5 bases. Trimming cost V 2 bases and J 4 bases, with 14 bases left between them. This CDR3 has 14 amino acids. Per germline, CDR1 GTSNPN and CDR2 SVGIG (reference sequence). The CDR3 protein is CAWSWQGWGYGYTF. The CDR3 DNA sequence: TGTGCCTGGAGTTGGCAGGGTTGGGGCTATGGCTACACCTTC. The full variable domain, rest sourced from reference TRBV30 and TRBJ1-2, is SQTIHQWPATLVQPVGSPLSLECTVEGTSNPNLYWYRQAAGRGLQLLFYSVGIGQISSEVPQNLSASRPQDRQFILSSKKLLLSDSGFYLCAWSWQGWGYGYTFGSGTRLTVV.

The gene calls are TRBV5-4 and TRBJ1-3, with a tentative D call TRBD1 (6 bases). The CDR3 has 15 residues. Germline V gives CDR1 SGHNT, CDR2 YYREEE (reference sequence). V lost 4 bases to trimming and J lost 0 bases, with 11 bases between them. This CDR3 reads CASSRGALSGNTIYF. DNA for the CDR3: TGTGCCAGCAGCAGGGGGGCCCTCTCTGGAAACACCATATATTTT.

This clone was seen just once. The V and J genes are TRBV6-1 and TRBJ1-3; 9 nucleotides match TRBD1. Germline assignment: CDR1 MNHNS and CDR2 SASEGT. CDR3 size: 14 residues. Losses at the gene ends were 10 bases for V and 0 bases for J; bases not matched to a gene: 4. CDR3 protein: CATRDRVSGNTIYF. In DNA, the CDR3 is TGTGCCACCCGGGACAGGGTCTCTGGAAACACCATATATTTT.

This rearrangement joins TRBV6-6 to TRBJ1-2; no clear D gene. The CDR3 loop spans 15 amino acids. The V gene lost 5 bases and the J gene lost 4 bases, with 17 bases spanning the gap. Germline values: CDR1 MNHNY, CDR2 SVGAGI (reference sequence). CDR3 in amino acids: CASSLKCRKTYGYTF. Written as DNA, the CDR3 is TGTGCCAGCAGTCTAAAATGTAGAAAGACCTATGGCTACACCTTC.

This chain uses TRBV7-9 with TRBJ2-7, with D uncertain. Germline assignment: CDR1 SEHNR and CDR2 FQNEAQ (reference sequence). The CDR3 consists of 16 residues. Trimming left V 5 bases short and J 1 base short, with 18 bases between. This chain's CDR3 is CASSPAGQVFSYEQYF. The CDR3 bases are TGTGCCAGCAGCCCCGCTGGGCAGGTATTTTCCTACGAGCAGTACTTC.

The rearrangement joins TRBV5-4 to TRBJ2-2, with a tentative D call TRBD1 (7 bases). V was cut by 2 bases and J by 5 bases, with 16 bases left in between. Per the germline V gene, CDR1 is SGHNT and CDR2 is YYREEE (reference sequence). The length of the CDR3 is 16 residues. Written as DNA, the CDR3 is TGTGCCAGCAGCTTTGGATCGACAGGGAGGACCGGGGAGCTGTTTTTT. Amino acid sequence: CASSFGSTGRTGELFF.

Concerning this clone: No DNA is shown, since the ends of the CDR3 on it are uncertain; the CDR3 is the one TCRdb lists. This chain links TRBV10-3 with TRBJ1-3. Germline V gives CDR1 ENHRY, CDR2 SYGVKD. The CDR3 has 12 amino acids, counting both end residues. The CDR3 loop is CASATLGNTIYF.

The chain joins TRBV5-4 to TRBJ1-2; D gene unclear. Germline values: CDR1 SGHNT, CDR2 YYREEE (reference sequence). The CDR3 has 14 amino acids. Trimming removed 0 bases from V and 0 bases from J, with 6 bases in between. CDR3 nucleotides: TGTGCCAGCAGCTTGGAGGGAACTAACTATGGCTACACCTTC. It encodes CASSLEGTNYGYTF.

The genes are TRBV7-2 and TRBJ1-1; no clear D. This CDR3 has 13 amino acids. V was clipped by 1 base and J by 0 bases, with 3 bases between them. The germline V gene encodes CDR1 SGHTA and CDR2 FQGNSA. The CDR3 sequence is CASSLVLNTEAFF. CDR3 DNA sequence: TGTGCCAGCAGCTTAGTCCTGAACACTGAAGCTTTCTTT.

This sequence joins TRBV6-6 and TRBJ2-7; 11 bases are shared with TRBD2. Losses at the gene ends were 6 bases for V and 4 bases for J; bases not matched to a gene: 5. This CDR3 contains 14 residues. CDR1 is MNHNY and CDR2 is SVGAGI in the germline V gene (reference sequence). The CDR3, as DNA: TGTGCCAGCAGCCTTAGCGGGGGGGCGTACGAGCAGTACTTC. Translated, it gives CASSLSGGAYEQYF.

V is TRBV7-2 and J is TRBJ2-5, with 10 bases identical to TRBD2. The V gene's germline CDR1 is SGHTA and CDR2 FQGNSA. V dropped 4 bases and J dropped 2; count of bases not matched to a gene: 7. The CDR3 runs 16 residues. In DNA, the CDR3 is TGTGCCAGCAGCTGGACGGAGCGGGGGGGACAAGAGACCCAGTACTTC. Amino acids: CASSWTERGGQETQYF.